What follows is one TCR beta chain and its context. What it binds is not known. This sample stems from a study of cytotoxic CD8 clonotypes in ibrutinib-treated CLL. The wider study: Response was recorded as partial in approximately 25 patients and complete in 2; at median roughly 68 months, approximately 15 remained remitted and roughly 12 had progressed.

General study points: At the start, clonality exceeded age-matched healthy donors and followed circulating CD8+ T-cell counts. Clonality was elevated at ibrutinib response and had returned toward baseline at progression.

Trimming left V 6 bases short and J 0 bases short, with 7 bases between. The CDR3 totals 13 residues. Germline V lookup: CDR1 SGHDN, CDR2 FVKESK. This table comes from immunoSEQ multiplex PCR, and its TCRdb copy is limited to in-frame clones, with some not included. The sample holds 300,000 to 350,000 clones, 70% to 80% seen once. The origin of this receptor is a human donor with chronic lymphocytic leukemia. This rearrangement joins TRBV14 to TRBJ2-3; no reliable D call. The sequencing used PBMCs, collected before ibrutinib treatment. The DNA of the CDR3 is TGTGCCAGCAGACCAACTAGCACAGATACGCAGTATTTT. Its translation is CASRPTSTDTQYF.